This entry concerns a single TCR beta chain. No antigen is known for it. These data come from a study of T cell responses to AZD1222 COVID-19 vaccine. The length of the CDR3 is 15 residues. After removal of 0 bases from V and 3 bases from J, the junction contained 4 bases not matched to a gene. The germline V gene encodes CDR1 MNHEY and CDR2 SVGEGT. Study findings and constraints: Donors skewed white British and female; clonal diversity was possibly underestimated. Baseline testing showed seropositivity in only a handful of AZD1222 recipients. Recipients of two AZD1222 doses showed rising Spike-specific TCR breadth and depth. Only after the peak T cell response were repertoires sampled.

The data were produced by immunoSEQ multiplex PCR, yet TCRdb's version contains in-frame clones alone and is incomplete. Of 150,000 to 160,000 clones listed, about 88% are singletons. This receptor was taken from an adult who had recovered from COVID-19. The rearrangement uses TRBV6-2 or TRBV6-3 and TRBJ1-2, with 7 bases matching TRBD1. Sequenced here: peripheral blood, sampled after recovery from COVID-19. CDR3 amino acids: CASSYSNRGDYGYTF. DNA of the CDR3: TGTGCCAGCAGTTACTCCAACAGGGGAGACTATGGCTACACCTTC.